The 25 T cell receptor beta chains below all came from one sample that was sequenced in a study of blood T cell repertoires in COVID-19. Only in-frame clones appear in the TCRdb table, and some are missing; sequencing was by immunoSEQ multiplex PCR. The sample holds roughly 250,000 clones; approximately 84% are singletons and the top ten take approximately 4.7%. Material for sequencing was peripheral blood. These TCRs come from a man aged 50 to 59 with active or convalescent COVID-19.

The rearrangement links TRBV4-1 to TRBJ2-1, with a tentative D call TRBD2 (7 bases). The ends were cut back, 2 bases at V and 2 bases at J, with 13 bases in the middle. This CDR3 spans 16 amino acids. Germline V gives CDR1 MGHRA, CDR2 YSYEKL. CDR3 DNA: TGCGCCAGCAGCCAAACGAGGGGGGGGCCCTACAATGAGCAGTTCTTC. It translates to CASSQTRGGPYNEQFF.

This chain uses TRBV11-2 with TRBJ2-5, with 10 positions matching TRBD2. The junction had 10 bases not matched to a gene; V was cut back by 4 bases and J by 5 bases. The germline V gene encodes CDR1 SGHAT and CDR2 FQNNGV. CDR3 length: 16 amino acids. The CDR3 DNA sequence: TGTGCCAGCAGCTCCCCAAGCGGGGGGGCCTGGGAGACCCAGTACTTC. This encodes CASSSPSGGAWETQYF.

This clone was seen only once. V gene TRBV7-9 combines with J gene TRBJ2-2, with D uncertain. V was clipped by 5 bases and J by 3 bases, with 16 bases between them. The length of the CDR3 is 16 residues. Germline V gene data show CDR1 as SEHNR and CDR2 as FQNEAQ (reference sequence). CDR3 bases: TGTGCCAGCAGCCCACCGAGACTCACGGACACCGGGGAGCTGTTTTTT. This gives the protein CASSPPRLTDTGELFF.

CDR3 coding DNA: TGTGCCAGCAGCTTGGGGGGGAGGGGACCCTACGAGCAGTACTTC. Translated, it gives CASSLGGRGPYEQYF. V usage is TRBV11-2 and J usage is TRBJ2-7, with TRBD2 identical over 7 bases. With 3 bases clipped from V and 2 bases from J, the junction kept 7 bases outside the gene matches. Germline assignment: CDR1 SGHAT and CDR2 FQNNGV. The CDR3 has 15 residues.

This clone occurred a few times. The chain recombines TRBV19 with TRBJ2-2, with D hard to call. V was cut by 5 bases and J by 0 bases, with 13 bases left in between. CDR3 length equals 16 residues. CDR1 and CDR2 from the germline V gene are LNHDA and SQIVND (reference sequence). CDR3 amino acids: CASSPRYPANTGELFF. The DNA for the CDR3 is TGTGCCAGTAGTCCCCGGTATCCTGCGAACACCGGGGAGCTGTTTTTT. Combining the CDR3 with reference TRBV19 and TRBJ2-2 gives the whole variable domain DGGITQSPKYLFRKEGQNVTLSCEQNLNHDAMYWYRQDPGQGLRLIYYSQIVNDFQKGDIAEGYSVSREKKESFPLTVTSAQKNPTAFYLCASSPRYPANTGELFFGEGSRLTVL.

Points on this clone: The sample carries other DNA sequences with the same CDR3. This sequence joins TRBV27 and TRBJ1-1; maybe TRBD1 (5 bases). V lost 5 bases, J lost 0 bases, and 10 bases lay in between. The CDR3 totals 14 residues. The germline V gene has CDR1 MNHEY and CDR2 SMNVEV (reference sequence). CDR3 sequence: CASSLRDLNTEAFF. CDR3 nucleotides: TGTGCCAGCAGTCTCCGGGACTTGAACACTGAAGCTTTCTTT.

This clone was counted a few times. This chain links TRBV5-4 with TRBJ2-7; a possible D gene is TRBD1 (6 bases). Trimming left V 4 bases short and J 1 base short, with 9 bases between. Per the germline V gene, CDR1 is SGHNT and CDR2 is YYREEE (reference sequence). This CDR3 contains 13 residues. CDR3 DNA sequence: TGTGCCAGCAGCGGCAGGGGTTCCTACGAGCAGTACTTC. The encoded protein is CASSGRGSYEQYF.

The J gene is TRBJ2-1, the V gene TRBV3-1 (or the pseudogene TRBV3-2); 7 nucleotides line up with TRBD2. CDR3 length equals 20 residues. Unmatched junction bases numbered 19, after V lost 2 bases and J lost 3 bases. The germline CDR1 and CDR2 sequences are LGHDT and YNNKEL (reference sequence). CDR3 sequence reads: CASSQRNKLDGAGDYNEQFF. DNA of the CDR3: TGTGCCAGCAGCCAAAGAAACAAATTGGACGGGGCGGGGGACTACAATGAGCAGTTCTTC.

Here the CDR3 DNA reads TGTGCCAGCAGTGAAGGTCTGGGGCTAGCGGGGAGCAATGAGCAGTTCTTC. Translated, it gives CASSEGLGLAGSNEQFF. J is TRBJ2-1 and V is TRBV6-1; the match to TRBD2 covers 9 bases. The CDR3 runs 17 residues. The V segment lost 1 base and the J segment 6 bases; nucleotides outside the gene matches: 10. CDR1 is MNHNS and CDR2 is SASEGT in the germline V gene.

The rearrangement joins TRBV13 to TRBJ1-2; D unresolved. From germline, CDR1 is PRHDT and CDR2 FYEKMQ (reference sequence). Trimming removed 5 bases at V and 8 bases at J, with 12 bases between. This CDR3 region has 12 residues. CDR3 in DNA: TGTGCCAGCAGCGCCCGACTACAGGGCTACACCTTC. Protein: CASSARLQGYTF. The complete variable domain, with remaining parts taken from reference TRBV13 and TRBJ1-2, reads AAGVIQSPRHLIKEKRETATLKCYPIPRHDTVYWYQQGPGQDPQFLISFYEKMQSDKGSIPDRFSAQQFSDYHSELNMSSLELGDSALYFCASSARLQGYTFGSGTRLTVV.

This chain uses TRBV27 with TRBJ1-4; D is possibly TRBD1 (6 bases). Germline CDR1 and CDR2: MNHEY and SMNVEV (reference sequence). This CDR3 has 13 amino acids. The V and J ends lost 3 bases and 8 bases respectively, with 10 bases between them. CDR3 protein: CASSFQGREKLFF. CDR3 DNA: TGTGCCAGCAGTTTCCAGGGGCGGGAAAAACTGTTTTTT.

The chain uses TRBV4-3 and TRBJ1-4; maybe TRBD1 (6 bases). Trimming cost V 1 base and J 7 bases, with 10 bases left between them. This CDR3 has 14 residues. Germline V gene data show CDR1 as LGHNA and CDR2 as YSLEER. CDR3 bases: TGCGCCAGCAGCCAAGTAACAGGGATTGAAAAACTGTTTTTT. Protein sequence: CASSQVTGIEKLFF.

The gene calls are TRBV5-1 and TRBJ1-1; D perhaps matches TRBD1 (5 bases). The V and J ends lost 0 bases and 5 bases respectively, with 8 bases between them. From germline, CDR1 is SGHRS and CDR2 YFSETQ. This CDR3 has 13 residues. As DNA, the CDR3 is TGCGCCAGCAGCTTGGTGGGGCTAACTGAAGCTTTCTTT. As protein: CASSLVGLTEAFF.

V and J are TRBV9 and TRBJ2-1; D gene uncertain. This CDR3 contains 17 residues. The V gene's germline CDR1 is SGDLS and CDR2 YYNGEE. V lost 0 bases and J 5 bases, leaving 18 bases between the germline ends. CDR3 region: CASSVELKSTADNEQFF. The CDR3 DNA is TGTGCCAGCAGCGTAGAGTTAAAAAGCACAGCAGACAATGAGCAGTTCTTC.

This rearrangement joins TRBV3-1 (or the pseudogene TRBV3-2) to TRBJ2-5; no clear D gene. Germline V gene lookup returns CDR1 LGHDT and CDR2 YNNKEL (reference sequence). The CDR3 runs 15 residues. The V and J ends lost 4 bases and 5 bases respectively, with 17 bases between them. In DNA form, the CDR3 reads TGTGCCAGCAGCCCGTCAACAGTCTCGGCGGAGACCCAGTACTTC. Translating it yields CASSPSTVSAETQYF.

The CDR3 DNA follows: TGTGCCAGCAGCCCTCGCGACAGGGGGCAGGGTGAGCAGTACTTC. Protein product: CASSPRDRGQGEQYF. The chain links TRBV7-2 to TRBJ2-7, with 10 nucleotides matching TRBD1. V trimming: 5 bases; J trimming: 7 bases; junction bases outside the gene matches: 11. The CDR3 consists of 15 residues. Germline V gives CDR1 SGHTA, CDR2 FQGNSA.

The chain employs TRBV5-1 and TRBJ2-3, with TRBD2 matching 12 bases. The V gene's germline CDR1 is SGHRS and CDR2 YFSETQ. The CDR3 runs 17 residues. Trimming removed 4 bases from V and 0 bases from J; junction bases left unmatched: 6. The DNA of the CDR3 is TGCGCCAGCAGCCCAGGACTAGCGGGGCGTAGCACAGATACGCAGTATTTT. The encoded protein is CASSPGLAGRSTDTQYF.

The CDR3 loop reads CAWSAGGSNEQFF. CDR3 coding DNA: TGTGCCTGGAGTGCAGGAGGTTCCAATGAGCAGTTCTTC. The chain links TRBV30 to TRBJ2-1, with TRBD2 as a possible D gene (5 bases). Germline-derived CDR1 and CDR2 are GTSNPN and SVGIG (reference sequence). The CDR3 extends over 13 amino acids. The ends were cut back, 1 base at V and 6 bases at J, with 10 bases in the middle. The full variable domain, with the rest looked up from reference TRBV30 and TRBJ2-1, is SQTIHQWPATLVQPVGSPLSLECTVEGTSNPNLYWYRQAAGRGLQLLFYSVGIGQISSEVPQNLSASRPQDRQFILSSKKLLLSDSGFYLCAWSAGGSNEQFFGPGTRLTVL.

This chain links TRBV9 with TRBJ2-5; the D is unclear. Per germline, CDR1 SGDLS and CDR2 YYNGEE. The V gene lost 3 bases and the J gene lost 1 base, with 7 bases spanning the gap. This CDR3 is built from 13 residues. In nucleotides, the CDR3 is TGTGCCAGCAGCGATCTATTCCAAGAGACCCAGTACTTC. Translated: CASSDLFQETQYF. The complete variable domain, with remaining parts taken from reference TRBV9 and TRBJ2-5, reads DSGVTQTPKHLITATGQRVTLRCSPRSGDLSVYWYQQSLDQGLQFLIQYYNGEERAKGNILERFSAQQFPDLHSELNLSSLELGDSALYFCASSDLFQETQYFGPGTRLLVL.

The J gene is TRBJ2-3, the V gene TRBV5-1; possible D gene TRBD2, 5 bases. The CDR3 spans 16 residues. The germline V and J ends were trimmed by 2 bases and 0 bases, with 13 bases remaining between them. Germline lookup yields CDR1 SGHRS and CDR2 YFSETQ. CDR3 sequence: CASSFQLGRSTDTQYF. In DNA form, the CDR3 reads TGCGCCAGCAGCTTCCAACTAGGGCGTAGCACAGATACGCAGTATTTT.

The V gene is TRBV5-4, the J gene TRBJ2-1; 8 nucleotides align to TRBD1. Trimming removed 3 bases from V and 7 bases from J; junction bases left unmatched: 9. The CDR3 is 15 residues long. In germline, CDR1 is SGHNT, CDR2 YYREEE (reference sequence). The CDR3 is CASSYETGVRNEQFF. In DNA form, the CDR3 reads TGTGCCAGCAGCTATGAGACAGGGGTAAGAAATGAGCAGTTCTTC.

The rearrangement links TRBV24-1 to TRBJ2-1; TRBD2 matches 11 bases. Trimming at V came to 3 bases and at J to 6 bases, leaving 6 bases not matched to a gene. Germline loops: CDR1 KGHDR, CDR2 SFDVKD. The CDR3 runs to 16 residues. The CDR3 sequence: CATSDPIAGGRNEQFF. CDR3 sequence (DNA): TGTGCCACCAGTGATCCTATAGCGGGGGGGCGCAATGAGCAGTTCTTC.

Here the CDR3 reads CASSDRGTGGSGTNEKLFF. Written as DNA, the CDR3 is TGTGCCAGCAGTGATCGAGGGACAGGGGGCAGCGGCACTAATGAAAAACTGTTTTTT. V is TRBV2 and J is TRBJ1-4; 12 bases agree with TRBD1. The CDR3 is 19 residues long. J gave up 2 bases and V 3 bases, and 10 bases lay outside the gene matches. Looked up from germline, CDR1 is SNHLY and CDR2 is FYNNEI. The variable domain in full, completed from reference TRBV2 and TRBJ1-4, reads EPEVTQTPSHQVTQMGQEVILRCVPISNHLYFYWYRQILGQKVEFLVSFYNNEISEKSEIFDDQFSVERPDGSNFTLKIRSTKLEDSAMYFCASSDRGTGGSGTNEKLFFGSGTQLSVL.

The rearrangement joins TRBV7-3 to TRBJ2-3; TRBD2 matches at 9 bases. CDR1 is SGHTA and CDR2 is FQGTGA in the germline V gene. This CDR3 has 18 amino acids. Unmatched junction bases numbered 11, after V lost 3 bases and J lost 1 base. DNA of the CDR3: TGTGCCAGCAGCTTGGAGGCTAGCGGGGCTAGGGGCACAGATACGCAGTATTTT. It yields the protein CASSLEASGARGTDTQYF. Supplemented by reference TRBV7-3 and TRBJ2-3, the full variable domain reads GAGVSQTPSNKVTEKGKYVELRCDPISGHTALYWYRQSLGQGPEFLIYFQGTGAADDSGLPNDRFFAVRPEGSVSTLKIQRTERGDSAVYLCASSLEASGARGTDTQYFGPGTRLTVL.

The rearrangement uses TRBV30 and TRBJ2-7, with 8 bases lining up with TRBD2. The CDR3 sequence is 15 residues long. Looked up from germline, CDR1 is GTSNPN and CDR2 is SVGIG (reference sequence). J was trimmed by 1 base and V by 5 bases; bases with no gene match: 10. CDR3 sequence: CAWGAAGGSSYEQYF. The CDR3 bases are TGTGCCTGGGGTGCCGCGGGGGGATCTTCCTACGAGCAGTACTTC.